This record looks at one T cell receptor (beta chain) sequence and its context. The antigen it binds to is not known. Base-call qualities are not available, and no considerably larger clone is one nucleotide away. This sample was taken from a study of blood T cell repertoires in COVID-19 (dated by TCRdb to between 2020 and 2021). With regard to the full study: Samples covering the acute and convalescent phases of COVID-19 were provided by collaborators in the United States, Italy and Spain. The material from the prospective study consisted of cDNA or gDNA derived from T cells, B-cell-depleted T cells, or PBMCs. Subjects who had been exposed to COVID-19, were actively infected with it, or had recovered from it provided the deeply sampled blood TCRbeta repertoires that made up the dataset. The repertoires were released in a freely available public database intended as a resource for research on the immune response to SARS-CoV-2. Samples were obtained from the ongoing ImmuneRACE study (first 160 participants) and from 1,200 or so subjects provided by 6 global collaborators. The sample metadata nearly always contained a de-identified subject ID, COVID-19 status, age in years and sex. Where available, HLA class I and class II types were taken from metadata supplied by the sample provider and were not determined by assay-based typing. Overall results and qualifications from the work: How much clinical and demographic metadata was included differed by source and by participant, and the metadata was provided uncurated.

Participants in the prospective study were enrolled through a virtual design, were aged roughly 18 to 100 years, and lived in about 25 United States geographic areas. In the prospective study, cohorts were assigned on the basis of participant-reported clinical history obtained from a screening survey and a study questionnaire. Mobile phlebotomists in the prospective study collected whole blood, serum and a nasopharyngeal or oropharyngeal swab from every participant. Additional blood draws and questionnaires over an approximately two-month period could optionally be provided by prospective study participants. Blood samples from the prospective study were shipped frozen or at room temperature prior to DNA extraction. The immunoSEQ Assay, a bias-controlled multiplex PCR, was used to amplify TCRbeta CDR3 regions from genomic DNA. As for the original processing: The number of nucleated cells in each sample was estimated from the amplification of reference gene primers within the assay. To quantify the absolute abundance of each unique TCRbeta CDR3 rearrangement, sequence reads were collapsed and filtered. For each sample, productive Simpson clonality was calculated as the square root of Simpson's diversity index across productive rearrangements. Imported from immuneACCESS, the table was reduced by TCRdb to in-frame sequences with V and J called. These copies leave out some clones; in studies compared against another copy, an unresolved V gene accounts for under half, and the cause of the remainder is not known. V, J and clone size reflect that table, while D and trimming were determined from the DNA. The table for this sample lists approximately 210,000 clones; around 81% of them were counted only once. More than 8.5% of the sample is taken by the ten largest.

V is reduced by 4 bases and J by 7 bases, leaving a spacing of 14 bases between them. In the germline V gene, CDR1 corresponds to ENHRY and CDR2 to SYGVKD. The CDR3 holds 14 amino acids from the cysteine to the phenylalanine. Of all the DNA, just the CDR3 is kept, 42 bases in frame from base 1. The TCR sequence derives from a woman aged 45-60 years with acute COVID-19. The chain is made from TRBV10-3 and TRBJ1-5; the D gene is perhaps TRBD1, from 5 matching bases. Sequenced input: PBMCs or T cells enriched from blood (not recorded which). The bases are TGTGCCATCAGTGGTGGCAGGGAGGGGCAGCCCCAGCATTTT. The translation is CAISGGREGQPQHF.